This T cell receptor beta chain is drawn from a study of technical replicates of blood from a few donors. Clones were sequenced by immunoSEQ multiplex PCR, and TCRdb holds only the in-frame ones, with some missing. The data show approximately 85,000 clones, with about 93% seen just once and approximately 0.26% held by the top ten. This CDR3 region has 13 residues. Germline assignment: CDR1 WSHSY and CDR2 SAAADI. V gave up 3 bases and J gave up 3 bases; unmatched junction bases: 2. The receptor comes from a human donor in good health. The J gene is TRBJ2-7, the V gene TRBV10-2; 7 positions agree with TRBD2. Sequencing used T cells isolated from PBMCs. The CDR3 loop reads CASSDGGGYEQYF. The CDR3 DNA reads TGCGCCAGCAGTGATGGGGGGGGCTACGAGCAGTACTTC.